This T cell receptor (beta chain) was obtained from a study of molecular identifiers for immune sequencing clone quantification. By its share, this clonotype is medium-sized. CDR1 DFQATT and CDR2 SNEGSKA come from the germline V gene (reference sequence). There are 15 residues in the CDR3. V lost 0 bases and J 2 bases, leaving 14 bases between the germline ends. TCRdb reanalysed the PCR reads using MiXCR and keeps one entry per CDR3 protein. In the table there are 7,000 to 8,000 distinct CDR3 sequences, roughly 37% of which are singletons. The receptor's source is a human donor in good health. Some libraries in this study had Jurkat cell RNA spiked in. This chain connects TRBV20-1 to TRBJ2-7, with TRBD1 as a possible D gene (6 bases). The sequencing input was naive CD8+ T cells from blood, with Jurkat cell RNA spiked in. As for subset: FACS-sorted CD8+CD4-CCR7+CD45RA+ naive T cells. CDR3 sequence reads: CSARDRLQGTYEQYF. CDR3 nucleotides: TGCAGTGCTAGAGATCGGCTACAGGGCACCTACGAGCAGTACTTC.